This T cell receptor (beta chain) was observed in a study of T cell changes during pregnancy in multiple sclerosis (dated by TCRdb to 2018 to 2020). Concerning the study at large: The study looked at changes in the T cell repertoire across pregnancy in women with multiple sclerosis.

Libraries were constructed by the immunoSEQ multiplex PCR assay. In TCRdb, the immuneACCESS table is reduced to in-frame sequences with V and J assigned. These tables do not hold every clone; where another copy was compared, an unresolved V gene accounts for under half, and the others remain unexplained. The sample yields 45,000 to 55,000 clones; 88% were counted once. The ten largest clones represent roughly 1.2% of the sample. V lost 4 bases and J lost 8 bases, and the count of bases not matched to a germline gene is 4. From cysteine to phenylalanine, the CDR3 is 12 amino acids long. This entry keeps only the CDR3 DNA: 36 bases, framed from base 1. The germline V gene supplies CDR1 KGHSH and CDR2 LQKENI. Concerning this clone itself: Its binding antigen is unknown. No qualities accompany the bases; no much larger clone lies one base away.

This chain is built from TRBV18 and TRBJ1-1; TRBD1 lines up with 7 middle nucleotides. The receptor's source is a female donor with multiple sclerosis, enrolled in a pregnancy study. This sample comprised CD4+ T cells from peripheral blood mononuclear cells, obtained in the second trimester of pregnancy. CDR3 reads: CASSLDREEAFF. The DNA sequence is TGTGCCAGCTCACTTGACAGGGAGGAAGCTTTCTTT. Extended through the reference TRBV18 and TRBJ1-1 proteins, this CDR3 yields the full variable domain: NAGVMQNPRHLVRRRGQEARLRCSPMKGHSHVYWYRQLPEEGLKFMVYLQKENIIDESGMPKERFSAEFPKEGPSILRIQQVVRGDSAAYFCASSLDREEAFFGQGTRLTVV.